This TCR beta chain originates from a study of monozygotic twins with cystic fibrosis. Study conclusions and caveats: Monozygotic CF twin pairs shared significantly more nucleotide-identical clonotypes than unrelated CF individuals did.

Sequencing was performed with immunoSEQ multiplex PCR; in TCRdb, only in-frame clones are kept and a portion is missing. The data contain roughly 25,000 clones, about 96% of them singletons. Concerning this clone itself: The antigen is unknown.

The CDR3 has 13 amino acids. Germline loops: CDR1 MNHEY, CDR2 SMNVEV (reference sequence). V was shortened by 3 bases and J by 3 bases, with 9 bases between the two germline ends. This rearrangement joins TRBV27 to TRBJ2-7, with D possibly matching TRBD2 (5 bases). What was sequenced was blood. The TCR was taken from a girl aged 2 to 9 with cystic fibrosis. In DNA form, the CDR3 reads TGTGCCAGCAGTTTTGCTAGCAACTACGAGCAGTACTTC. This translates into CASSFASNYEQYF.